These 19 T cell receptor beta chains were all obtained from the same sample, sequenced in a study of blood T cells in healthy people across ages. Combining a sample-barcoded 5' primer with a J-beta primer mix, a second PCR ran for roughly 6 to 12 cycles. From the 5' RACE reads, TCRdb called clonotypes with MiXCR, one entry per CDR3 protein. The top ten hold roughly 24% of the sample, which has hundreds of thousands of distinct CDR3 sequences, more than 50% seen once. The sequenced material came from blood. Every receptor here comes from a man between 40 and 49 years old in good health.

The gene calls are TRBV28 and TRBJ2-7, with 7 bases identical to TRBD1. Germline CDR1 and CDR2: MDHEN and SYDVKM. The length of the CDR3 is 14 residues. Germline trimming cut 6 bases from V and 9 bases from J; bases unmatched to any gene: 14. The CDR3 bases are TGTGCCAGCAGAACCGGGACAGATGTACTGCGGCAGTACTTC. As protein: CASRTGTDVLRQYF.

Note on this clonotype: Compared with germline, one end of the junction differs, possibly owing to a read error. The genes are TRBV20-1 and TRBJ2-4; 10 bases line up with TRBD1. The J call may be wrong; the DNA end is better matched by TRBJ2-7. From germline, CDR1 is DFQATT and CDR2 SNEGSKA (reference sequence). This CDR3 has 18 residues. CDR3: CRARQFQGGQGTSYEQYF. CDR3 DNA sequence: TGCAGGGCTAGACAATTCCAAGGGGGACAGGGGACCTCCTACGAGCAGTACTTC.

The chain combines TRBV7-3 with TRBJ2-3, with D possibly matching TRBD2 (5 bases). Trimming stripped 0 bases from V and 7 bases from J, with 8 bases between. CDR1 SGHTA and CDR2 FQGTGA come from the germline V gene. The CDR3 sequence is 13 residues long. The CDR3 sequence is CASSLTTTHTQYF. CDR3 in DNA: TGTGCCAGCAGCTTAACGACTACCCATACGCAGTATTTT. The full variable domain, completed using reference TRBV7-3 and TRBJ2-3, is GAGVSQTPSNKVTEKGKYVELRCDPISGHTALYWYRQSLGQGPEFLIYFQGTGAADDSGLPNDRFFAVRPEGSVSTLKIQRTERGDSAVYLCASSLTTTHTQYFGPGTRLTVL.

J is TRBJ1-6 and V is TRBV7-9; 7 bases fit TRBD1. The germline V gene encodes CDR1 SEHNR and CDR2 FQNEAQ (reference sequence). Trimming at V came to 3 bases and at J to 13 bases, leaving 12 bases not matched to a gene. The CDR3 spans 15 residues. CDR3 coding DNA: TGTGCCAGCAGCTTTACAGGGGTAGGATTAGGGCCCCTCCACTTT. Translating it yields CASSFTGVGLGPLHF.

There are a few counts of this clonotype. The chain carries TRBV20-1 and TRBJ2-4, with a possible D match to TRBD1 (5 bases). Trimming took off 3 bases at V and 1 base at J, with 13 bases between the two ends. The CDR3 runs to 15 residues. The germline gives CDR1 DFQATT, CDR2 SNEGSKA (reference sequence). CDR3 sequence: CSARAGIMAKNIQYF. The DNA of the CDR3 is TGCAGTGCTAGGGCAGGGATCATGGCCAAAAACATTCAGTACTTC.

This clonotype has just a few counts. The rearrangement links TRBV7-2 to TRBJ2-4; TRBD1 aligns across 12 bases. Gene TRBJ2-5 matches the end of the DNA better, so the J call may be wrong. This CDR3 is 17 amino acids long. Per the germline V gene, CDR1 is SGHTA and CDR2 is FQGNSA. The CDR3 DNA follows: TGTGCCAGCAGCCCATCACCGGGACAGGGGGCACAAGAGACCCAGTACTTC. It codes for CASSPSPGQGAQETQYF.

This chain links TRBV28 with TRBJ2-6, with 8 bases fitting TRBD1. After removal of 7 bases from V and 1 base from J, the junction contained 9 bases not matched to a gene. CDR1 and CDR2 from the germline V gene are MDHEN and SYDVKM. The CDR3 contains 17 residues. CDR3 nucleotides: TGTGCCAGCATCCGGACAGGGCGTCCATCTGGGGCCAACGTCCTGACTTTC. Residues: CASIRTGRPSGANVLTF.

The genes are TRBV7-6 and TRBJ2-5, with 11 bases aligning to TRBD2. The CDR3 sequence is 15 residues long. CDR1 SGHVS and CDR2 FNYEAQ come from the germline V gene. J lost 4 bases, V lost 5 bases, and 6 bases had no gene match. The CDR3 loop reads CASSRGTSGGETQYF. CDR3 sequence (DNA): TGTGCCAGCAGCCGGGGAACTAGCGGGGGAGAGACCCAGTACTTC.

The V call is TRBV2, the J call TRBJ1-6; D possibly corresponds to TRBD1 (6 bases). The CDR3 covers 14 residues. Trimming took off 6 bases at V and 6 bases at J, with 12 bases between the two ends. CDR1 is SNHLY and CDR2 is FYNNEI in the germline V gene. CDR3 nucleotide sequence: TGTGCCAGCAGCCGAGGACAGACTAATTCACCCCTCCACTTT. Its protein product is CASSRGQTNSPLHF.

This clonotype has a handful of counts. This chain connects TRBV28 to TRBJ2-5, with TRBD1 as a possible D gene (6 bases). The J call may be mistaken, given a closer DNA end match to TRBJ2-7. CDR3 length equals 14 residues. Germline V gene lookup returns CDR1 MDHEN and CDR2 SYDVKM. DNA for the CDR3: TGTGCCAGCAGTTTACAGACAGGATTGGGCGAGCAGTACTTC. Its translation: CASSLQTGLGEQYF.

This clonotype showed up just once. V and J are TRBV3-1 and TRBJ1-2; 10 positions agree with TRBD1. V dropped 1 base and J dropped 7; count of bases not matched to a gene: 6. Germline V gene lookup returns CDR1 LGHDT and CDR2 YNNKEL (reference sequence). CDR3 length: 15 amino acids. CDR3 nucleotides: TGTGCCAGCAGCCAAGTGGACAGGGGGGGAACTGGCTACACCTTC. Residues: CASSQVDRGGTGYTF.

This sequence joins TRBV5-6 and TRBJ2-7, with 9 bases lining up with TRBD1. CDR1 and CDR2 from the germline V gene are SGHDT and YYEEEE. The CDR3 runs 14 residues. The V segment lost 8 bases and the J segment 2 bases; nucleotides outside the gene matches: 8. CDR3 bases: TGTGCCAGTCATCAGGGACAGGGAACCTACGAGCAGTACTTC. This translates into CASHQGQGTYEQYF.

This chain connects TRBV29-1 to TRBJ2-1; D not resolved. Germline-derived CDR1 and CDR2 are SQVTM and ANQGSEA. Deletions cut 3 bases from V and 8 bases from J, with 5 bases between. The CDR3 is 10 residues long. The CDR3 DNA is TGCAGCGTTGAGATCCATGAGCAGTTCTTC. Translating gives CSVEIHEQFF.

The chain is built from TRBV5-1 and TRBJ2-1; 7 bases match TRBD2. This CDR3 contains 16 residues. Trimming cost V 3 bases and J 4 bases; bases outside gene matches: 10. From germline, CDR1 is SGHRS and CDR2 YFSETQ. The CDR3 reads CASSSPSGTGYNEQFF. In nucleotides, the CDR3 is TGCGCCAGCAGCTCCCCAAGCGGGACGGGTTACAATGAGCAGTTCTTC.

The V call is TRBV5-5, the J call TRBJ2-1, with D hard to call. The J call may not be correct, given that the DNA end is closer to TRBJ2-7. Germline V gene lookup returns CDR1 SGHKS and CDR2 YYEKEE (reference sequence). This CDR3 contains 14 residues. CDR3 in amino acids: CASSLALFRYEQYF. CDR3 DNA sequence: TGTGCCAGCAGCTTGGCCTTGTTTCGCTACGAGCAGTACTTC.

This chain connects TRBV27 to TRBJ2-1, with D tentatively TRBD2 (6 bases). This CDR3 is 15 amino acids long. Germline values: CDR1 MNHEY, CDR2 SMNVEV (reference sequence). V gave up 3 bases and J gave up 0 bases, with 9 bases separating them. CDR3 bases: TGTGCCAGCAGTTTGCGGGAAGGCTCCTACAATGAGCAGTTCTTC. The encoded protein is CASSLREGSYNEQFF.

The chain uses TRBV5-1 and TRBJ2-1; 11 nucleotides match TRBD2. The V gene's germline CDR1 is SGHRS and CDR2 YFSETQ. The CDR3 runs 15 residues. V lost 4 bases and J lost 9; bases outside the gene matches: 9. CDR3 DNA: TGCGCCAGCAGCCCTCGTCTAGCGGGAGGATTTGAGCAGTTCTTC. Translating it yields CASSPRLAGGFEQFF.

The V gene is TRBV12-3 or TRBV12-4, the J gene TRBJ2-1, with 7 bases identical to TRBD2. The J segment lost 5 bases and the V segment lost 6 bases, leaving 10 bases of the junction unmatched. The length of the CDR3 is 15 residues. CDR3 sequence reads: CASSPRGVYDNEQFF. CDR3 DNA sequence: TGTGCCAGCAGCCCCCGGGGGGTTTATGACAATGAGCAGTTCTTC.

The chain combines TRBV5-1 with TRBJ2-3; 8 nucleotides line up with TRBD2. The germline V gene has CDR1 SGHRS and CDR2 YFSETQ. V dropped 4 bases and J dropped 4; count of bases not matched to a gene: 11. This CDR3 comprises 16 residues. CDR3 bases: TGCGCCAGCAGCCAGGCTGCCGGGACTAGAGCAGATACGCAGTATTTT. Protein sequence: CASSQAAGTRADTQYF.